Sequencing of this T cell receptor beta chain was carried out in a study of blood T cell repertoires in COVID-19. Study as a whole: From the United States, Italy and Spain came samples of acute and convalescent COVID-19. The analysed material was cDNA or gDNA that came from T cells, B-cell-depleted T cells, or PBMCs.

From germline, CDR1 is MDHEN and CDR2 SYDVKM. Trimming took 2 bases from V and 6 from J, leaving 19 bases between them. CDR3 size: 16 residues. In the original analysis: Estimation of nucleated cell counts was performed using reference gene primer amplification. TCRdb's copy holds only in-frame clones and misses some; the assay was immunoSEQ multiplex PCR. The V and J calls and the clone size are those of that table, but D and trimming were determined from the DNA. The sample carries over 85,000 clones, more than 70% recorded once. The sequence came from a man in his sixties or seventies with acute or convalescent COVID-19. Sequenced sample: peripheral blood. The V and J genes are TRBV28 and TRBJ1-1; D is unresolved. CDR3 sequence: CASSLRLGFGRSEAFF. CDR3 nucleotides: TGTGCCAGCAGTTTAAGGTTGGGCTTCGGCAGGTCTGAAGCTTTCTTT.